These 24 T cell receptor beta chains came from one sample sequenced in a study of T cells in localized non-small cell lung cancer (dated by TCRdb to the early 2020s). The library was made by the immunoSEQ multiplex PCR assay. This immuneACCESS table, as held by TCRdb, lists in-frame sequences with V and J called but not all clones. Of the missing ones, under half trace to an unresolved V gene in checked studies; the others have no known cause. The sample data list tens of thousands of clones, and 80% to 90% of these were observed just once. The biggest ten clones account for 9% to 12% of the sample. Sequences were derived from peripheral blood, sampled before any cancer treatment. The receptors originated from a woman aged 40-69 years with stage I lung adenocarcinoma.

This clone was picked up a small number of times. The chain links TRBV5-1 to TRBJ2-2; D remains unclear. Germline assignment: CDR1 SGHRS and CDR2 YFSETQ. With 1 base removed from V and 0 bases from J, the gap between germline ends came to 4 bases. The CDR3 loop spans 14 amino acids. The CDR3 here is CASSLPANTGELFF. Here the CDR3 DNA reads TGCGCCAGCAGCTTGCCTGCGAACACCGGGGAGCTGTTTTTT. Full variable domain (missing parts from reference TRBV5-1 and TRBJ2-2): KAGVTQTPRYLIKTRGQQVTLSCSPISGHRSVSWYQQTPGQGLQFLFEYFSETQRNKGNFPGRFSGRQFSNSRSEMNVSTLELGDSALYLCASSLPANTGELFFGEGSRLTVL.

The chain uses TRBV4-1 and TRBJ2-7; 8 nucleotides line up with TRBD1. After removal of 1 base from V and 2 bases from J, the junction contained 4 bases not matched to a gene. The CDR3 contains 15 residues. Germline values: CDR1 MGHRA, CDR2 YSYEKL. As DNA, the CDR3 is TGCGCCAGCAGCCAAGCGACAGGGGTGGCCTACGAGCAGTACTTC. It codes for CASSQATGVAYEQYF.

The chain joins TRBV9 to TRBJ2-1; TRBD1 agrees at 11 bases. Germline V gene lookup returns CDR1 SGDLS and CDR2 YYNGEE. The V and J ends lost 4 bases and 6 bases, in that order; junction bases with no gene match: 6. CDR3 length equals 15 residues. The CDR3 coding sequence is TGTGCCAGCAGCTCCGGGACAGGGGGTCTCAATGAGCAGTTCTTC. It yields the protein CASSSGTGGLNEQFF.

The chain links TRBV27 to TRBJ1-4; D possibly corresponds to TRBD1 (6 bases). V was pared by 2 bases and J by 8 bases, with 15 bases between. Germline assignment: CDR1 MNHEY and CDR2 SMNVEV (reference sequence). The CDR3 has 15 residues. The CDR3 nucleotides are TGTGCCAGCAGTTTAGGGGGGGCGGGGGAGGAAAAACTGTTTTTT. It codes for CASSLGGAGEEKLFF. Full variable domain (missing parts from reference TRBV27 and TRBJ1-4): EAQVTQNPRYLITVTGKKLTVTCSQNMNHEYMSWYRQDPGLGLRQIYYSMNVEVTDKGDVPEGYKVSRKEKRNFPLILESPSPNQTSLYFCASSLGGAGEEKLFFGSGTQLSVL.

The CDR3 region is CAWIRGGGSPLHF. The CDR3 coding sequence is TGTGCCTGGATTCGGGGAGGTGGGTCACCCCTCCACTTT. This chain joins TRBV30 and TRBJ1-6, with unresolved D. Germline V gene data show CDR1 as GTSNPN and CDR2 as SVGIG (reference sequence). This CDR3 spans 13 amino acids. Trimming stripped 4 bases from V and 10 bases from J, with 14 bases between. The entire variable domain, with the rest obtained from reference TRBV30 and TRBJ1-6, is as follows: SQTIHQWPATLVQPVGSPLSLECTVEGTSNPNLYWYRQAAGRGLQLLFYSVGIGQISSEVPQNLSASRPQDRQFILSSKKLLLSDSGFYLCAWIRGGGSPLHFGNGTRLTVT.

The chain employs TRBV5-1 and TRBJ2-7, with D perhaps matching TRBD1 (5 bases). Germline assignment: CDR1 SGHRS and CDR2 YFSETQ. The CDR3 runs 14 residues. The V end lost 4 bases, the J end lost 5 bases, and 16 bases lay between the germline ends. DNA of the CDR3: TGCGCCAGCAGCCCCGAGGCAGGGAATGACGAGCAGTACTTC. Protein: CASSPEAGNDEQYF.

The CDR3 DNA follows: TGTGCCAGCAGCTTATACAGCGTCGGGGATACGCAGTATTTT. Amino acid sequence: CASSLYSVGDTQYF. The chain uses TRBV7-3 and TRBJ2-3; D unresolved. Germline CDR1 and CDR2: SGHTA and FQGTGA. The CDR3 totals 14 residues. With 2 bases removed from V and 6 bases from J, the gap between germline ends came to 12 bases.

The rearrangement links TRBV4-1 to TRBJ1-1; no reliable D call. Germline assignment: CDR1 MGHRA and CDR2 YSYEKL. The CDR3 length is 18 residues. Trimming removed 3 bases from V and 0 bases from J, with 20 bases in between. CDR3: CASSQGSDGVPMNTEAFF. The CDR3 DNA reads as TGCGCCAGCAGCCAGGGCTCGGACGGAGTTCCGATGAACACTGAAGCTTTCTTT.

J is TRBJ2-2 and V is TRBV5-6, with D tentatively TRBD2 (5 bases). Germline V gives CDR1 SGHDT, CDR2 YYEEEE. This CDR3 contains 14 residues. The V end lost 0 bases, the J end lost 4 bases, and 7 bases lay between the germline ends. CDR3 residues: CASSLGAGTGELFF. In nucleotides, the CDR3 is TGTGCCAGCAGCTTGGGCGCGGGCACCGGGGAGCTGTTTTTT.

The chain carries TRBV19 and TRBJ1-4; D not resolved. V was pared by 3 bases and J by 3 bases, with 8 bases between. The CDR3 runs 14 residues. The germline V gene has CDR1 LNHDA and CDR2 SQIVND (reference sequence). In DNA form, the CDR3 reads TGTGCCAGTAGTATGGGGTCAGCTAATGAAAAACTGTTTTTT. Its protein product is CASSMGSANEKLFF.

The CDR3 spells CASSRGSSGNTIYF. CDR3 coding DNA: TGTGCCAGTTCGAGGGGAAGCTCTGGAAACACCATATATTTT. The chain combines TRBV7-2 with TRBJ1-3; D might be TRBD1 (5 bases). Deletions cut 9 bases from V and 0 bases from J, with 12 bases between. The CDR3 has 14 amino acids. Germline assignment: CDR1 SGHTA and CDR2 FQGNSA.

The chain couples TRBV7-9 to TRBJ2-5; D is undetermined. The CDR3 sequence is 13 residues long. V dropped 1 base and J dropped 3 bases, with 6 bases sitting between them. Germline V gene lookup returns CDR1 SEHNR and CDR2 FQNEAQ (reference sequence). The CDR3 region has the DNA TGTGCCAGCAGCTTAGGGGCAGAAGAGACCCAGTACTTC. Protein sequence: CASSLGAEETQYF.

The CDR3: CASSDQPRSFFYGYTF. CDR3 nucleotides: TGTGCCAGCAGTGACCAACCGAGGTCATTTTTCTATGGCTACACCTTC. This chain connects TRBV6-4 to TRBJ1-2; no clear D. This CDR3 has 16 residues. The germline V gene has CDR1 MRHNA and CDR2 SNTAGT. V was pared by 2 bases and J by 4 bases, with 17 bases between.

The chain joins TRBV18 to TRBJ2-1; TRBD2 aligns across 7 bases. Germline lookup yields CDR1 KGHSH and CDR2 LQKENI. The trim removed 1 base at V and 7 bases at J, leaving 10 bases unmatched. The CDR3 is 16 residues long. The CDR3 bases are TGTGCCAGCTCACCACTGGGCGGGAGCCCCTCAAATGAGCAGTTCTTC. Protein: CASSPLGGSPSNEQFF.

The rearrangement links TRBV6-6 to TRBJ1-2; the D gene is possibly TRBD1 (5 bases). Per the germline V gene, CDR1 is MNHNY and CDR2 is SVGAGI (reference sequence). The CDR3 consists of 14 residues. With 6 bases removed from V and 5 bases from J, the gap between germline ends came to 16 bases. The CDR3 region is CASRLDPEGYGYTF. For the CDR3, the DNA is TGTGCCAGCAGACTGGACCCCGAGGGGTATGGCTACACCTTC.

The V gene is TRBV18, the J gene TRBJ2-7; 10 bases align to TRBD2. V shed 2 bases and J 2 bases; nucleotides not matched to a gene: 9. Germline CDR1 is KGHSH and CDR2 is LQKENI. The CDR3 runs to 17 residues. CDR3 sequence (DNA): TGTGCCAGCTCACCAGGGCCTAGCGGGAGTGGAACCTACGAGCAGTACTTC. Its translation: CASSPGPSGSGTYEQYF.

The chain uses TRBV11-2 and TRBJ1-3; no clear D. The V end lost 3 bases, the J end lost 4 bases, and 10 bases lay between the germline ends. CDR1 and CDR2 (germline): SGHAT, FQNNGV. The CDR3 loop spans 14 amino acids. The CDR3 spells CASSFIERGNTIYF. CDR3 sequence (DNA): TGTGCCAGCAGCTTCATAGAGAGGGGAAACACCATATATTTT.

V is TRBV19 and J is TRBJ2-5, with D perhaps matching TRBD1 or TRBD2 (5 bases each). Trimming removed 6 bases from V and 5 bases from J, with 13 bases in between. The CDR3 extends over 13 amino acids. The germline gives CDR1 LNHDA, CDR2 SQIVND (reference sequence). The CDR3 loop is CASRGRGLETQYF. The CDR3, as DNA: TGTGCCAGTAGGGGGCGAGGGCTTGAGACCCAGTACTTC.

The chain links TRBV6-5 to TRBJ1-5; the match to TRBD1 covers 11 bases. V lost 6 bases, J lost 3 bases, and 4 bases stayed unmatched. This CDR3 is built from 15 residues. Germline CDR1 is MNHEY and CDR2 is SVGAGI. CDR3 sequence reads: CASSLGQGDNQPQHF. CDR3 nucleotides: TGTGCCAGCAGCTTGGGACAGGGGGACAATCAGCCCCAGCATTTT.

J is TRBJ2-1 and V is TRBV9, with no clear D. The germline gives CDR1 SGDLS, CDR2 YYNGEE. Between the trimmed V and J ends, which lost 1 base and 0 bases, there was a span of 5 bases. The CDR3 sequence is 14 residues long. CDR3 sequence (DNA): TGTGCCAGCAGCGTATACCCCTCCTACAATGAGCAGTTCTTC. Residues: CASSVYPSYNEQFF.

The chain couples TRBV19 to TRBJ2-2, with 9 nucleotides matching TRBD1. Germline values: CDR1 LNHDA, CDR2 SQIVND (reference sequence). The CDR3 consists of 15 residues. V shed 8 bases and J 5 bases; nucleotides not matched to a gene: 9. CDR3 amino acids: CASRRDREWTGELFF. The CDR3 DNA reads as TGTGCCAGTCGACGGGACAGGGAATGGACCGGGGAGCTGTTTTTT.

The chain joins TRBV11-2 to TRBJ2-5, with 11 bases matching TRBD1. CDR1 and CDR2 from the germline V gene are SGHAT and FQNNGV. V lost 5 bases, J lost 5 bases, and 7 bases stayed unmatched. The CDR3 runs 15 residues. CDR3 nucleotides: TGTGCCAGCAGCATCGGACAGGGGGCCGCGGAGACCCAGTACTTC. Translating gives CASSIGQGAAETQYF.

The chain has TRBV7-2 and TRBJ1-2, with D unclear. The V gene's germline CDR1 is SGHTA and CDR2 FQGNSA. The CDR3 length is 13 residues. Trimming took 4 bases from V and 4 from J, leaving 10 bases between them. This chain's CDR3 is CASSSWGVYGYTF. The CDR3 region has the DNA TGTGCCAGCAGCTCCTGGGGAGTCTATGGCTACACCTTC.

The rearrangement uses TRBV19 and TRBJ2-7, with no clear D. Trimming took off 3 bases at V and 5 bases at J, with 8 bases between the two ends. CDR1 is LNHDA, CDR2 SQIVND, per germline (reference sequence). The length of the CDR3 is 12 residues. CDR3 loop: CASSISTNEQYF. The DNA for the CDR3 is TGTGCCAGTAGTATCTCCACGAACGAGCAGTACTTC.